A single TCR beta chain is shown here with its context. What it recognizes is unknown. With 60 Vbeta and 13 Jbeta primers, the PCR was carried out. The data were produced by immunoSEQ multiplex PCR, yet TCRdb's version contains in-frame clones alone and is incomplete. The sample has about 120,000 clones, around 77% seen once. This entry belongs to a study of cytomegalovirus exposure and HLA in healthy donors. As for the study in general: Membership in the Caucasian-associated ancestry cluster was found for 81% of almost 400 genotyped donors.

Overall study results and limits: An analysis done earlier found most TCR beta V segments productive about 87% or about 30% of the time.

Unmatched junction bases numbered 6, after V lost 5 bases and J lost 3 bases. The CDR3 loop spans 15 amino acids. CDR1 and CDR2 from the germline V gene are SGHNT and YENEEA. The chain uses TRBV11-3 and TRBJ2-7, with 11 positions matching TRBD1. Input material: PBMCs. The receptor was isolated from a man in his forties in good health and CMV-seropositive. This CDR3 is CASSQGTGGDYEQYF. DNA of the CDR3: TGTGCCAGCAGCCAAGGGACAGGGGGGGACTACGAGCAGTACTTC.